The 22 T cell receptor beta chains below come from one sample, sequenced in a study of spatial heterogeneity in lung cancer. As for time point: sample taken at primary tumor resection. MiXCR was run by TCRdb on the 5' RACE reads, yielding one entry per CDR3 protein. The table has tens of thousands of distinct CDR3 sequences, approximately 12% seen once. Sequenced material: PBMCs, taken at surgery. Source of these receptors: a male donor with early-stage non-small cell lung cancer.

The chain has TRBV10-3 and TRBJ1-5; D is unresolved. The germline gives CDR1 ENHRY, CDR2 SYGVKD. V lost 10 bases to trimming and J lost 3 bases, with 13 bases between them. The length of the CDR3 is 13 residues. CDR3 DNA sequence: TGTGCCACGTCGGTTCAAACCAATCAGCCCCAGCATTTT. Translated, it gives CATSVQTNQPQHF.

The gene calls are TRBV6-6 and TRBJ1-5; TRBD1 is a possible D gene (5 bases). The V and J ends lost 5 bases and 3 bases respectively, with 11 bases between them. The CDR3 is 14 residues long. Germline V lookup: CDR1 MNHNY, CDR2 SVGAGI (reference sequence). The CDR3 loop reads CASSPPGNNQPQHF. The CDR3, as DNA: TGTGCCAGCAGTCCCCCAGGGAACAATCAGCCCCAGCATTTT.

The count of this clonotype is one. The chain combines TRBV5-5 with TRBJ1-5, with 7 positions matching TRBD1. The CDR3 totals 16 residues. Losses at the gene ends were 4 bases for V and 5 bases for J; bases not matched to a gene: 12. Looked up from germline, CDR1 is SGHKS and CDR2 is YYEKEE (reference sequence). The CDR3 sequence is CASSQGQPGGYQPQHF. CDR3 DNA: TGTGCCAGCAGCCAGGGACAGCCAGGAGGTTATCAGCCCCAGCATTTT.

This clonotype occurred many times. CDR3 bases: TGTGCCATCCGGGACAGGGGGCGAGAGATAAACACTGAAGCTTTCTTT. This translates into CAIRDRGREINTEAFF. This chain links TRBV10-3 with TRBJ1-1; 12 nucleotides agree with TRBD1. Germline CDR1 is ENHRY and CDR2 is SYGVKD. Germline trimming cut 8 bases from V and 2 bases from J; bases unmatched to any gene: 9. The CDR3 runs 16 residues.

The CDR3 loop reads CATSRALDTQYF. CDR3 DNA: TGTGCCACCAGCAGAGCCCTAGATACGCAGTATTTT. This chain links TRBV15 with TRBJ2-3; D unresolved. Germline CDR1 LNHNV, CDR2 YYDKDF (reference sequence). With 1 base removed from V and 5 bases from J, the gap between germline ends came to 4 bases. The CDR3 contains 12 residues.

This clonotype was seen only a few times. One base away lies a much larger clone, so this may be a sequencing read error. CDR3 protein: CASSLVYEQYF. DNA for the CDR3: TGTGCCAGCAGCTTAGTCTACGAGCAGTACTTC. The chain uses TRBV7-9 and TRBJ2-7; no definite D call. Germline CDR1 SEHNR, CDR2 FQNEAQ (reference sequence). CDR3 length equals 11 residues. Trimming cost V 1 base and J 3 bases, with 1 base left between them.

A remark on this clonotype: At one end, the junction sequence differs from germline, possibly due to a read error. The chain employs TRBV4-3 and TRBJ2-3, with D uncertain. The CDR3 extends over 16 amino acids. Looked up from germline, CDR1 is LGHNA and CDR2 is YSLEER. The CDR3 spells CASSQEVGRITDSQYF. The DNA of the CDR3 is TGCGCCAGCAGCCAAGAAGTGGGCAGAATCACAGATTCGCAGTATTTT.

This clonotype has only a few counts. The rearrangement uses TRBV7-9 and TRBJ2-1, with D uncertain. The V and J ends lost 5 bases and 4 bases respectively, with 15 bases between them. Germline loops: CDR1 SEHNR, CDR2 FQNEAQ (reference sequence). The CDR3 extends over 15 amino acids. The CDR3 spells CASSPKLAEYNEQFF. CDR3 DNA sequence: TGTGCCAGCAGCCCTAAATTAGCAGAATACAATGAGCAGTTCTTC.

This chain's CDR3 is CASSPGQNSNQPQHF. The CDR3, as DNA: TGTGCCAGCAGCCCCGGACAGAATAGCAATCAGCCCCAGCATTTT. The chain recombines TRBV6-6 with TRBJ1-5, with D possibly TRBD1 on 6 matching bases. CDR3 length: 15 amino acids. V was shortened by 6 bases and J by 0 bases, with 12 bases between the two germline ends. Germline CDR1 and CDR2: MNHNY and SVGAGI (reference sequence).

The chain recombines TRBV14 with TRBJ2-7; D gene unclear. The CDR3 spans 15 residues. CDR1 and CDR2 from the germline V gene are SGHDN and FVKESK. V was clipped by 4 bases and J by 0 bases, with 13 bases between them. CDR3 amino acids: CASSPYSDYSYEQYF. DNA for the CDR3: TGTGCCAGCAGCCCTTACAGTGATTACTCCTACGAGCAGTACTTC.

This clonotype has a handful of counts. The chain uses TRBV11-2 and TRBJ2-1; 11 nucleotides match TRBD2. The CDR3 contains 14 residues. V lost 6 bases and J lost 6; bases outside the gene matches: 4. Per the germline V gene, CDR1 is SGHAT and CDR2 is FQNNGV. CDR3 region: CASSSGLAVNEQFF. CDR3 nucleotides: TGTGCCAGCAGTTCGGGACTAGCGGTCAATGAGCAGTTCTTC.

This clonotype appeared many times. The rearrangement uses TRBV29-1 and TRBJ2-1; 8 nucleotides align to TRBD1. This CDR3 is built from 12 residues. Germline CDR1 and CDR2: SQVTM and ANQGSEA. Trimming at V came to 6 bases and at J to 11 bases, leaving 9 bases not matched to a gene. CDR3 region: CSVEIGQGKQFF. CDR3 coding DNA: TGCAGCGTGGAAATCGGACAGGGAAAGCAGTTCTTC.

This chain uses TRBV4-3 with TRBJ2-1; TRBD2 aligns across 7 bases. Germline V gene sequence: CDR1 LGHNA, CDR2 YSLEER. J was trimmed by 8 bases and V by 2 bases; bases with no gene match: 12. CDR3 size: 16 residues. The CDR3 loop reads CASSQRAGSYNDEQFF. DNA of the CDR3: TGCGCCAGCAGCCAAAGAGCGGGATCTTATAACGATGAGCAGTTCTTC.

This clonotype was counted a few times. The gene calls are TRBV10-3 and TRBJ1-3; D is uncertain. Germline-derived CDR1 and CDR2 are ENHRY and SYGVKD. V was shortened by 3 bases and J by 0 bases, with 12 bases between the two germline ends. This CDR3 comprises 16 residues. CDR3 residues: CAISERATGSGNTIYF. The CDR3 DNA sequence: TGTGCCATCAGTGAAAGGGCCACCGGCTCTGGAAACACCATATATTTT.

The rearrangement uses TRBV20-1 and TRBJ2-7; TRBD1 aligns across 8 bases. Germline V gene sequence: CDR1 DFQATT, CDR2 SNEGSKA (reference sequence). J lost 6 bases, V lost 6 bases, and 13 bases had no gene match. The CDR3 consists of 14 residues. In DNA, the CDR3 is TGCAGTGCAGGTGGGGCAGGGGGCTTAGGCGAGCAGTACTTC. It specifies CSAGGAGGLGEQYF.

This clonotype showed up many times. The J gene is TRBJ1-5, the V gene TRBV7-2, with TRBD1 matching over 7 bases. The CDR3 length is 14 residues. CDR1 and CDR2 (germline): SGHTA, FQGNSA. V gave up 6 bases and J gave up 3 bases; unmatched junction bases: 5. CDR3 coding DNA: TGTGCCAGCAGGCGGGACAGCCCCAATCAGCCCCAGCATTTT. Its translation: CASRRDSPNQPQHF.

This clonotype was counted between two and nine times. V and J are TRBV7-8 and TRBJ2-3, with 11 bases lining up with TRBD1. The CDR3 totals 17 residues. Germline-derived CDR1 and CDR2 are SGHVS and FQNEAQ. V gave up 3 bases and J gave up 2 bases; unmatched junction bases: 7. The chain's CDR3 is CASSFSGQGGSTDTQYF. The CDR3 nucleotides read TGTGCCAGCAGCTTTTCGGGACAGGGGGGATCCACAGATACGCAGTATTTT. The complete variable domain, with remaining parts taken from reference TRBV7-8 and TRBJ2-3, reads GAGVSQSPRYKVAKRGQDVALRCDPISGHVSLFWYQQALGQGPEFLTYFQNEAQLDKSGLPSDRFFAERPEGSVSTLKIQRTQQEDSAVYLCASSFSGQGGSTDTQYFGPGTRLTVL.

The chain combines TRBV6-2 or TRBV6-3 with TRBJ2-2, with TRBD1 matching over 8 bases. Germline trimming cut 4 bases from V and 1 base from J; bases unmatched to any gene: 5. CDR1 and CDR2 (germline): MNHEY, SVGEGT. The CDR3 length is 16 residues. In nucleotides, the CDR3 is TGTGCCAGCAGTTGGGACAGGACGGGGAACACCGGGGAGCTGTTTTTT. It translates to CASSWDRTGNTGELFF.

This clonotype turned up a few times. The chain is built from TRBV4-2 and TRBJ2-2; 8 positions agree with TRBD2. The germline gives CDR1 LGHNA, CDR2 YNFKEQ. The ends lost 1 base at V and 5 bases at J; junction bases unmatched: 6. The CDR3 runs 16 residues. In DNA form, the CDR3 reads TGTGCCAGCAGCCAAGTTAAAGCGGGAGAGACCGGGGAGCTGTTTTTT. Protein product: CASSQVKAGETGELFF.

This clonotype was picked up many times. The CDR3 sequence: CASSEGGLGSLHF. The CDR3, as DNA: TGCGCCAGCAGTGAAGGTGGACTCGGGTCCCTCCACTTT. V gene TRBV10-2 combines with J gene TRBJ1-6; D remains unclear. In germline, CDR1 is WSHSY, CDR2 SAAADI. The CDR3 is made up of 13 amino acids. V lost 3 bases and J lost 14, with 14 bases in between.

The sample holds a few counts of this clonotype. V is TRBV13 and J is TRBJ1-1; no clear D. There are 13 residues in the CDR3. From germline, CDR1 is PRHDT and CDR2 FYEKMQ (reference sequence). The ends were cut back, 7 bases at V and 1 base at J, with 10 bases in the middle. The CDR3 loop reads CASTRGENTEAFF. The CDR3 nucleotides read TGTGCCAGCACTAGAGGAGAGAACACTGAAGCTTTCTTT.

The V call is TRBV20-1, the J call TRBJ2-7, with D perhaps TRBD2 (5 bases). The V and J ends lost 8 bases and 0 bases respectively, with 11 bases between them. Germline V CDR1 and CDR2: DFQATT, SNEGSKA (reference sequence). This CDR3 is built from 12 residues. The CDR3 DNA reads TGCAGTCCGGAGGAAAGCTCCTACGAGCAGTACTTC. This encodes CSPEESSYEQYF.